This TCR beta chain was documented in a study of blood T cell repertoires in COVID-19. On the study more broadly: Sources were T cells, B-cell-depleted T cells, or PBMCs; the material itself was cDNA or gDNA.

Using immunoSEQ multiplex PCR, the repertoire was profiled, and TCRdb retains in-frame clones only, with some absent. The sample includes about 150,000 clones, roughly four fifths of them seen just once. V shed 1 base and J shed 4 bases, with 5 bases lying between them. Germline CDR1 is MNHNS and CDR2 is SASEGT. The CDR3 covers 14 residues. The table lists this clone with a count of one. Sequencing was done on a sample of peripheral blood. The TCR originated in a man older than 75 with acute or convalescent COVID-19. The chain has TRBV6-1 and TRBJ1-6; no firm D call. The CDR3 loop is CASSEVRYNSPLHF. The CDR3 coding sequence is TGTGCCAGCAGTGAAGTGAGGTATAATTCACCCCTCCACTTT.